Listed here are 28 T cell receptor beta chains from one sample, sequenced in a study of blood T cells in healthy people across ages. It was with a sample-barcoded 5' primer and a J-beta primer mix that a second PCR of about 6 to 12 cycles was run. TCRdb reprocessed the 5' RACE reads via MiXCR and lists one record per CDR3 protein. Of 850,000 to 1,000,000 distinct CDR3 sequences listed, about 48% were seen once; the top ten hold over 10%. Sample: blood. All receptors come from a man younger than 45 in good health.

This clonotype has more than one count but fewer than ten. The rearrangement links TRBV20-1 to TRBJ2-7; no clear D gene. The CDR3 extends over 16 amino acids. V gave up 0 bases and J gave up 3 bases, with 18 bases separating them. CDR1 and CDR2 (germline): DFQATT, SNEGSKA (reference sequence). DNA for the CDR3: TGCAGTGCTAGAGAATCAGCGCGGAGTCCTATCTACGAGCAGTACTTC. It codes for CSARESARSPIYEQYF.

V is TRBV7-2 and J is TRBJ1-6; D might be TRBD1 (5 bases). The CDR3 loop spans 15 amino acids. Germline V gives CDR1 SGHTA, CDR2 FQGNSA. V lost 2 bases and J lost 6, with 11 bases in between. The CDR3 loop is CASSLPWGINSPLHF. The CDR3 DNA sequence: TGTGCCAGCAGCTTACCATGGGGGATTAATTCACCCCTCCACTTT.

The CDR3, as DNA: TGTGCCAGCAGCTTCAGTCTCCGTCAGGAGAGTGGAGGGGAGCTGTTTTTT. Protein product: CASSFSLRQESGGELFF. This chain uses TRBV11-2 with TRBJ2-2, with D uncertain. The CDR3 is made up of 17 amino acids. Per germline, CDR1 SGHAT and CDR2 FQNNGV. Trimming removed 3 bases at V and 8 bases at J, with 22 bases between.

This clonotype appeared a few times. A read error may produce the germline difference seen at one junction end. The chain joins TRBV20-1 to TRBJ1-2; D is unclear. The CDR3 spans 12 residues. Looked up from germline, CDR1 is DFQATT and CDR2 is SNEGSKA (reference sequence). The CDR3: CSAREGGYAYTF. CDR3 nucleotides: TGCAGTGCTAGGGAGGGTGGCTATGCCTACACCTTC.

The chain combines TRBV3-1 with TRBJ1-2; D possibly corresponds to TRBD1 (5 bases). The ends were cut back, 4 bases at V and 0 bases at J, with 12 bases in the middle. CDR1 is LGHDT, CDR2 YNNKEL, per germline (reference sequence). This CDR3 has 15 residues. The CDR3 DNA reads as TGTGCCAGCAGCCCACGGGACGATCCTAACTATGGCTACACCTTC. Protein: CASSPRDDPNYGYTF. Full variable domain (missing parts from reference TRBV3-1 and TRBJ1-2): DTAVSQTPKYLVTQMGNDKSIKCEQNLGHDTMYWYKQDSKKFLKIMFSYNNKELIINETVPNRFSPKSPDKAHLNLHINSLELGDSAVYFCASSPRDDPNYGYTFGSGTRLTVV.

This clonotype was counted between two and nine times. This chain joins TRBV6-4 and TRBJ1-1; TRBD1 is a possible D gene (6 bases). Germline V lookup: CDR1 MRHNA, CDR2 SNTAGT. The CDR3 spans 12 residues. V lost 4 bases to trimming and J lost 7 bases, with 10 bases between them. The CDR3 region is CASSVGAGEAFF. The CDR3 bases are TGTGCCAGCAGTGTGGGGGCGGGTGAAGCTTTCTTT.

This clonotype was picked up a small number of times. The chain combines TRBV7-2 with TRBJ2-5; 9 bases line up with TRBD1. The germline CDR1 and CDR2 sequences are SGHTA and FQGNSA. V lost 6 bases, J lost 3 bases, and 5 bases stayed unmatched. CDR3 length: 14 residues. The CDR3 sequence: CASRMTGGKETQYF. The CDR3 bases are TGTGCCAGCAGAATGACAGGGGGGAAAGAGACCCAGTACTTC. Full variable domain (rest looked up from reference TRBV7-2 and TRBJ2-5): GAGVSQSPSNKVTEKGKDVELRCDPISGHTALYWYRQSLGQGLEFLIYFQGNSAPDKSGLPSDRFSAERTGGSVSTLTIQRTQQEDSAVYLCASRMTGGKETQYFGPGTRLLVL.

The chain recombines TRBV28 with TRBJ2-7; D possibly corresponds to TRBD1 (5 bases). The CDR3 loop spans 14 amino acids. Trimming removed 5 bases at V and 2 bases at J, with 13 bases between. CDR1 MDHEN and CDR2 SYDVKM come from the germline V gene. CDR3 sequence reads: CASSTKGMTYEQYF. The CDR3 DNA is TGTGCCAGCAGTACGAAGGGGATGACCTACGAGCAGTACTTC.

Worth noting for this clonotype: One junction end disagrees with the germline gene, perhaps due to a read error. The rearrangement joins TRBV27 to TRBJ2-1; D is perhaps TRBD2 (6 bases). Germline values: CDR1 MNHEY, CDR2 SMNVEV (reference sequence). The CDR3 length is 13 residues. This CDR3 is CAGSLTSHNEQFF. CDR3 DNA: TGTGCCGGCAGTTTAACTAGCCACAATGAGCAGTTCTTC.

This clonotype has ten or more counts. The chain combines TRBV10-3 with TRBJ2-7, with D perhaps TRBD1 or TRBD2 (6 bases each). Between the trimmed V and J ends, which lost 10 bases and 6 bases, there was a span of 10 bases. CDR3 length: 10 amino acids. CDR1 ENHRY and CDR2 SYGVKD come from the germline V gene. CDR3 sequence reads: CASGTTEQYF. CDR3 DNA sequence: TGTGCCAGCGGGACAACCGAGCAGTACTTC.

This clonotype was counted between two and nine times. This rearrangement joins TRBV20-1 to TRBJ2-4; D gene ambiguous. Per germline, CDR1 DFQATT and CDR2 SNEGSKA (reference sequence). This CDR3 is 13 amino acids long. Trimming pared 6 bases from V and 6 bases from J, leaving 15 bases between. CDR3 nucleotide sequence: TGCAGTGCCCCGACGGAAAATGGAAACATTCAGTACTTC. Encoded protein: CSAPTENGNIQYF.

The rearrangement joins TRBV28 to TRBJ2-7; D unresolved. Germline CDR1 is MDHEN and CDR2 is SYDVKM. V lost 7 bases to trimming and J lost 0 bases, with 13 bases between them. This CDR3 has 14 residues. The CDR3 sequence is CASNPLQDSYEQYF. The CDR3 bases are TGTGCCAGCAACCCGCTCCAGGACTCCTACGAGCAGTACTTC.

A word on this clonotype: Compared with germline, one end of the junction differs, possibly owing to a read error. This chain links TRBV12-3 or TRBV12-4 with TRBJ2-7; maybe TRBD1 (6 bases). The CDR3 contains 13 residues. The CDR3, as DNA: TGTGTCAGCAGATCACAGGGACCCTACGAGCAGTACTTC. Its protein product is CVSRSQGPYEQYF.

This clonotype was detected only a few times. The gene calls are TRBV9 and TRBJ2-3, with D possibly being TRBD1 (6 bases). V lost 0 bases to trimming and J lost 2 bases, with 13 bases between them. The CDR3 has 16 residues. Germline CDR1 reads SGDLS; CDR2 reads YYNGEE. The CDR3 nucleotides read TGTGCCAGCAGCGTAGTAGGGGGAATGGCCACAGATACGCAGTATTTT. This translates into CASSVVGGMATDTQYF. The full variable domain, its missing parts supplied by reference TRBV9 and TRBJ2-3, is DSGVTQTPKHLITATGQRVTLRCSPRSGDLSVYWYQQSLDQGLQFLIQYYNGEERAKGNILERFSAQQFPDLHSELNLSSLELGDSALYFCASSVVGGMATDTQYFGPGTRLTVL.

A few counts support this clonotype. The rearrangement joins TRBV20-1 to TRBJ1-6; TRBD1 matches 7 bases. The CDR3 sequence is 14 residues long. V was clipped by 0 bases and J by 5 bases; unmatched bases: 1. Germline values: CDR1 DFQATT, CDR2 SNEGSKA (reference sequence). This CDR3 reads CSAREGTDNSPLHF. The CDR3 DNA follows: TGCAGTGCTAGAGAAGGGACAGATAATTCACCCCTCCACTTT.

This clonotype was counted at least ten times. DNA for the CDR3: TGCAGTGCTAGAGATCCGGGACAGGGCACTTACGAGCAGTACTTC. It yields the protein CSARDPGQGTYEQYF. This rearrangement joins TRBV20-1 to TRBJ2-7, with 9 bases that match TRBD1. This CDR3 is built from 15 residues. Unmatched junction bases numbered 7, after V lost 0 bases and J lost 4 bases. Per germline, CDR1 DFQATT and CDR2 SNEGSKA (reference sequence).

The genes are TRBV27 and TRBJ2-3; either TRBD1 or TRBD2 may fit D (6 bases each). Looked up from germline, CDR1 is MNHEY and CDR2 is SMNVEV (reference sequence). V lost 7 bases and J lost 2, with 16 bases in between. CDR3 length equals 15 residues. The DNA for the CDR3 is TGTGCCAGCAACCAGGAGGGGGGCATCACAGATACGCAGTATTTT. Translated: CASNQEGGITDTQYF.

This clonotype has a handful of counts. This chain uses TRBV30 with TRBJ2-7, with D possibly being TRBD1 or TRBD2 (5 bases each). This CDR3 comprises 14 residues. CDR1 and CDR2 (germline): GTSNPN, SVGIG (reference sequence). Trimming took off 6 bases at V and 1 base at J, with 16 bases between the two ends. Here the CDR3 DNA reads TGTGCCTGCCTTCCCGGGACGGCGTCCTACGAGCAGTACTTC. It translates to CACLPGTASYEQYF.

This chain links TRBV6-1 with TRBJ2-7; TRBD2 agrees at 8 bases. TRBJ2-5 matches the DNA end more closely, so the J call is doubtful. The CDR3 extends over 14 amino acids. Germline V lookup: CDR1 MNHNS, CDR2 SASEGT. The CDR3 is CASSFGLAEETQYF. CDR3 coding DNA: TGTGCCAGCAGCTTTGGACTAGCTGAAGAGACCCAGTACTTC.

This clonotype was detected a few times. A much larger clone differs from this one at a single base, so this may be a read error. This chain joins TRBV28 and TRBJ2-7, with D tentatively TRBD1 (5 bases). The CDR3 has 12 residues. The germline CDR1 and CDR2 sequences are MDHEN and SYDVKM. V gave up 6 bases and J gave up 2 bases, with 8 bases separating them. The CDR3 loop reads CASRLTAYEQYF. CDR3 nucleotide sequence: TGTGCCAGCAGGTTGACAGCCTACGAGCAGTACTTC. Full variable domain (outside the CDR3, taken from reference TRBV28 and TRBJ2-7): DVKVTQSSRYLVKRTGEKVFLECVQDMDHENMFWYRQDPGLGLRLIYFSYDVKMKEKGDIPEGYSVSREKKERFSLILESASTNQTSMYLCASRLTAYEQYFGPGTRLTVT.

The rearrangement joins TRBV4-2 to TRBJ1-5; D is unclear. CDR1 and CDR2 from the germline V gene are LGHNA and YNFKEQ. Trimming pared 0 bases from V and 5 bases from J, leaving 23 bases between. The CDR3 is 19 amino acids. The CDR3 nucleotides read TGTGCCAGCAGCCAAGATTTCGGCTACAGCGTTTTGACGCATCAGCCCCAGCATTTT. Protein: CASSQDFGYSVLTHQPQHF.

This chain joins TRBV7-2 and TRBJ2-1; D uncertain. The CDR3 covers 12 residues. CDR1 and CDR2 (germline): SGHTA, FQGNSA. V lost 7 bases and J 10 bases, leaving 14 bases between the germline ends. The CDR3 nucleotides are TGTGCCAGCATCCCTTCCTTCGGGGAGCAGTTCTTC. As protein: CASIPSFGEQFF.

In nucleotides, the CDR3 is TGCAGCGCCGCGGACGGAAATCAGCCCCAGCATTTT. It is translated as CSAADGNQPQHF. The gene calls are TRBV29-1 and TRBJ1-5; no definite D call. V lost 7 bases and J 4 bases, leaving 11 bases between the germline ends. The CDR3 runs to 12 residues. Germline lookup yields CDR1 SQVTM and CDR2 ANQGSEA.

This clonotype appeared a few times. The chain links TRBV6-5 to TRBJ2-3, with D perhaps matching TRBD2 (6 bases). Trimming pared 0 bases from V and 2 bases from J, leaving 12 bases between. Germline V lookup: CDR1 MNHEY, CDR2 SVGAGI. The CDR3 is 16 residues long. The CDR3 sequence is CASSYSTRAPTDTQYF. In DNA form, the CDR3 reads TGTGCCAGCAGTTACTCGACTAGGGCACCCACAGATACGCAGTATTTT.

This chain links TRBV6-1 with TRBJ2-7; the D is unclear. The CDR3 contains 13 residues. CDR1 is MNHNS, CDR2 SASEGT, per germline. Between the trimmed V and J ends, which lost 7 bases and 5 bases, there was a span of 15 bases. DNA of the CDR3: TGTGCCAGCAAGATCGCAGGAATTAACGAGCAGTACTTC. Protein product: CASKIAGINEQYF.

The rearrangement uses TRBV5-6 and TRBJ2-1; possible D gene TRBD2, 5 bases. V lost 3 bases, J lost 8 bases, and 18 bases lay in between. The CDR3 is made up of 15 amino acids. Germline V gene lookup returns CDR1 SGHDT and CDR2 YYEEEE. This CDR3 reads CASSSPGSVYDEQFF. The DNA for the CDR3 is TGTGCCAGCAGCTCGCCGGGGTCCGTTTACGATGAGCAGTTCTTC.

The chain employs TRBV28 and TRBJ2-3, with a possible D match to TRBD2 (6 bases). From germline, CDR1 is MDHEN and CDR2 SYDVKM. The CDR3 has 16 residues. Trimming removed 5 bases from V and 2 bases from J, with 17 bases in between. The CDR3 DNA follows: TGTGCCAGCAGTAGGTCAAGCGGGTTTAACACAGATACGCAGTATTTT. It is translated as CASSRSSGFNTDTQYF.

The V and J genes are TRBV29-1 and TRBJ2-5, with 8 positions matching TRBD1. The CDR3 has 15 residues. The V gene's germline CDR1 is SQVTM and CDR2 ANQGSEA. The V gene end was trimmed by 7 bases and the J gene end by 5 bases; junction bases not matched to a gene: 15. This CDR3 is CSAASTGAYGETQYF. The CDR3 DNA reads TGCAGCGCGGCCTCGACAGGGGCCTATGGGGAGACCCAGTACTTC.